This is a list of T cell receptor beta chains from one sample in a study of long-term antiretroviral therapy in people with HIV. The assay was immunoSEQ multiplex PCR, and TCRdb's table has in-frame clones only and misses some. Counted here are about 24,000 clones, roughly 94% occurring once; the ten biggest clones make up about 2%. The sample consisted of unsorted PBMCs, taken around 5.2 years after starting antiretroviral therapy. Every receptor here comes from a woman between 45 and 60 years old with HIV. Each CDR3 is given with its conserved first and last residue. D genes are given only for firm matches. A clone size is listed for some rows: how often the clone was seen (once, few, many), or a class if it is expanded.

>TRBD1|TRBJ2-4|TRBV5-1|.
CASSDTDRAPENIQYF
TGCGCCAGCAGCGATACCGACAGGGCCCCAGAAAACATTCAGTACTTC
>TRBD1|TRBJ1-1|TRBV6-5|.
CASSRWDRGSTEAFF
TGTGCCAGCAGTAGATGGGACAGGGGATCTACTGAAGCTTTCTTT
>.|TRBJ1-1|TRBV30|once
CAWRLAISTEAFF
TGTGCCTGGAGACTGGCCATCTCCACTGAAGCTTTCTTT
>.|TRBJ1-4|TRBV7-3|.
CASSLGVPEKLFF
TGTGCCAGCAGCTTAGGAGTTCCTGAAAAACTGTTTTTT
>.|TRBJ2-3|TRBV29-1|.
CSVARGTDTQYF
TGCAGCGTTGCTAGGGGCACAGATACGCAGTATTTT
>.|TRBJ1-5|TRBV28|.
CASCETGFYSNQPQHF
TGTGCCAGCTGTGAAACAGGATTCTATAGCAATCAGCCCCAGCATTTT
>TRBD1|TRBJ1-4|TRBV25-1|.
CASSERRTGNEKLFF
TGTGCCAGCAGTGAACGTAGGACAGGGAATGAAAAACTGTTTTTT
>.|TRBJ2-1|TRBV25-1|.
CASSEYNEQFF
TGTGCCAGCAGTGAGTACAATGAGCAGTTCTTC
>.|TRBJ2-7|TRBV5-1|.
CASSLVPGSSEQYF
TGCGCCAGCAGCTTGGTACCAGGATCGAGCGAGCAGTACTTC
>.|TRBJ2-3|TRBV5-6|.
CASSPIHNTDTQYF
TGTGCCAGCAGCCCTATTCATAACACAGATACGCAGTATTTT
>.|TRBJ2-2|TRBV7-2|.
CASSLGTWNTGELFF
TGTGCCAGCAGCCTAGGGACATGGAACACCGGGGAGCTGTTTTTT
>.|TRBJ2-1|TRBV5-1|.
CASSFPTVGTAYNEQFF
TGCGCCAGCAGCTTCCCGACCGTTGGGACTGCCTACAATGAGCAGTTCTTC
>TRBD1|TRBJ1-4|TRBV5-1|.
CASSQGGTNEKLFF
TGCGCCAGCAGTCAGGGGGGAACTAATGAAAAACTGTTTTTT
>.|TRBJ2-5|TRBV13|.
CASSLGVGAQETQYF
TGTGCCAGCAGCTTAGGTGTGGGGGCCCAAGAGACCCAGTACTTC
>.|TRBJ2-2|TRBV18|.
CASSPARGWTGELFF
TGTGCCAGCTCACCGGCTCGGGGCTGGACCGGGGAGCTGTTTTTT
>.|TRBJ2-1|TRBV9|.
CASSVSRATDQFF
TGTGCCAGCAGCGTCTCTAGGGCGACTGACCAGTTCTTC
>TRBD2|TRBJ2-1|TRBV12-5|few
CASGLGLAGEDEQFF
TGTGCTAGTGGTTTGGGCCTAGCGGGAGAAGACGAGCAGTTCTTC
>TRBD2|TRBJ2-7|TRBV18|.
CASSPSGRAGNEQYF
TGTGCCAGCTCACCTAGCGGGAGGGCCGGGAACGAGCAGTACTTC
>TRBD2|TRBJ2-1|TRBV9|.
CASSVWTSGKNEQFF
TGTGCCAGCAGCGTTTGGACTAGCGGGAAGAATGAGCAGTTCTTC
>.|TRBJ1-5|TRBV18|.
CASSATDIQPQHF
TGTGCCAGCTCAGCGACAGATATTCAGCCCCAGCATTTT
>.|TRBJ2-6|TRBV2|.
CASSWKGSGANVLTF
TGTGCCAGCAGTTGGAAAGGGTCTGGGGCCAACGTCCTGACTTTC
>TRBD1|TRBJ2-3|TRBV4-2|.
CASSQVFEGTGGADTQYF
TGTGCCAGCAGCCAAGTATTCGAGGGGACAGGGGGCGCAGATACGCAGTATTTT
>.|TRBJ2-2|TRBV7-7|.
CASSSLGFGTGELFF
TGTGCCAGCAGCTCCCTAGGATTCGGCACCGGGGAGCTGTTTTTT
>.|TRBJ2-3|TRBV28|.
CASSFPPIPTGSTDTQYF
TGTGCCAGCAGTTTCCCTCCGATACCGACAGGTAGCACAGATACGCAGTATTTT
>.|TRBJ1-1|TRBV4-1|few
CASSQGRGHTEAFF
TGCGCCAGCAGCCAAGGAAGGGGCCACACTGAAGCTTTCTTT
>TRBD1|TRBJ1-5|TRBV10-3|.
CAISEGGQGRQPQHF
TGTGCCATCAGTGAGGGCGGACAGGGCCGTCAGCCCCAGCATTTT
>TRBD2|TRBJ2-5|TRBV2|.
CASRRTSGEETQYF
TGTGCCAGCAGGAGGACTAGCGGAGAAGAGACCCAGTACTTC
>TRBD1|TRBJ1-5|TRBV19|.
CASRQGTLNQPQHF
TGTGCCAGTCGACAGGGGACACTTAATCAGCCCCAGCATTTT
>.|TRBJ2-5|TRBV7-6|.
CASSLVQKGETQYF
TGTGCCAGCAGCTTAGTCCAAAAAGGAGAGACCCAGTACTTC
>.|TRBJ1-1|TRBV2|.
CASHPDTEAFF
TGTGCCAGCCATCCTGACACTGAAGCTTTCTTT
>TRBD1|TRBJ1-5|TRBV5-6|medium-sized
CASSLHSHRDRVEHF
TGTGCCAGCAGCTTGCACTCTCACCGGGACAGGGTCGAGCATTTT
>.|TRBJ2-7|TRBV23-1|.
CASSQSEQGRYEQYF
TGCGCCAGCAGTCAATCTGAGCAGGGTAGGTACGAGCAGTACTTC
>.|TRBJ2-7|TRBV10-3|.
CAISSLTGRAGEQYF
TGTGCCATCAGCTCACTCACAGGGAGGGCGGGCGAGCAGTACTTC
>TRBD1|TRBJ2-7|TRBV10-1|.
CASRPGGAYEQYF
TGCGCCAGCCGGCCAGGGGGCGCCTACGAGCAGTACTTC
>TRBD2|TRBJ2-7|TRBV28|.
CASSLSGTSGSYEQYF
TGTGCCAGCAGTTTATCCGGGACTAGCGGCTCCTACGAGCAGTACTTC
>TRBD1|TRBJ1-5|TRBV19|once
CASSLGQARPNQPQHF
TGTGCCAGTAGCCTCGGACAGGCTCGTCCCAATCAGCCCCAGCATTTT
>.|TRBJ2-5|TRBV18|.
CASSPQETQYF
TGTGCCAGCTCACCACAAGAGACCCAGTACTTC